This T cell receptor beta chain was documented in a study of shared clonotypes between healthy human individuals. Study-wide results and limits: Naive subsets typically showed greater estimated richness than memory subsets.

A split of CD4+ cells into CD45RA+ naive and CD45RA-negative memory subsets was performed. Sequenced by immunoSEQ multiplex PCR; TCRdb stores in-frame clones only, minus some. The sample has some 2,000,000 clones, 85% to 95% seen once. V shed 0 bases and J shed 3 bases, with 10 bases lying between them. The CDR3 contains 15 residues. Germline V gene lookup returns CDR1 MNHEY and CDR2 SVGAGI. The table lists this clone with a count of one. No antigen is known for it. This receptor was identified in a man aged 18 to 29 in good health. The material sequenced was naive CD4+ T cells sorted from blood. Indicated subset: CD45RA+ positively selected. This sequence joins TRBV6-5 and TRBJ2-3; TRBD1 or TRBD2 may be the D gene (5 bases each). The CDR3 DNA reads as TGTGCCAGCAGTTACTCGAGGGGATTTACAGATACGCAGTATTTT. Translation gives CASSYSRGFTDTQYF.